This T cell receptor beta chain was observed in a study of blood T cell repertoires in COVID-19. Across the whole study: Material from acute and convalescent COVID-19 was sourced from the United States, Italy and Spain. From T cells, B-cell-depleted T cells, or PBMCs came the material, which was cDNA or gDNA.

The Seattle site enrolled patients during active infection and followed them longitudinally. The data were produced by immunoSEQ multiplex PCR, yet TCRdb's version contains in-frame clones alone and is incomplete. Found here are roughly 160,000 clones, around 90% of them singletons; the top ten hold around 5.1%. Germline loops: CDR1 KGHDR, CDR2 SFDVKD. The CDR3 contains 11 residues. The V end lost 0 bases, the J end lost 11 bases, and 6 bases lay between the germline ends. Sequences were obtained from peripheral blood. This clonotype originated in a man aged 18 to 29 with COVID-19, enrolled during active disease. This chain uses TRBV24-1 with TRBJ1-1; D gene ambiguous. CDR3 nucleotides: TGTGCCACCAGTGATTTGAATCGGGCTTTCTTT. This encodes CATSDLNRAFF.